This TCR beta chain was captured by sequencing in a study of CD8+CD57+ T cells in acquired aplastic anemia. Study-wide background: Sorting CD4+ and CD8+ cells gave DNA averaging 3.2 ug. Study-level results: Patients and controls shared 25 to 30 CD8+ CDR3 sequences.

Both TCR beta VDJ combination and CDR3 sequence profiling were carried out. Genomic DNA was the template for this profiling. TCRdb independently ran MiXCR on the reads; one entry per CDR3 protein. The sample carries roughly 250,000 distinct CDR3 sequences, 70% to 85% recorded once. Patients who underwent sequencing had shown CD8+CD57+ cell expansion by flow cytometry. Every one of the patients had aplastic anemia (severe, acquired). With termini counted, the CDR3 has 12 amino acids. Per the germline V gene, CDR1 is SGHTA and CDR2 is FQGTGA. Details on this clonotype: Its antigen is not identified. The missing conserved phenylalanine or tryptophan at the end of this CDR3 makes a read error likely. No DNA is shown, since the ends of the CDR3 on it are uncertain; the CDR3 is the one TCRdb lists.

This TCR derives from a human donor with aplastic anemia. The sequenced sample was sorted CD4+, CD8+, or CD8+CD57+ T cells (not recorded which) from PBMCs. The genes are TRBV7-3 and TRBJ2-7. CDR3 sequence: CASSAQSTDTQY.